This T cell receptor (beta chain) was recorded in a study of OX40 agonist ivuxolimab in advanced cancers. Study-level background: Among those treated, three patients had partial responses, one with hepatocellular carcinoma and two with cutaneous melanoma. Study-wide results and caveats: With doses of 0.1-3.0 mg/kg, partial responders showed among the lowest clonal expansion. At 0.1 to 3.0 mg/kg, clonal expansion of CD4+ and CD8+ blood T cells had occurred by week 6.

This CDR3 contains 15 residues. The germline gives CDR1 SGHNT, CDR2 YENEEA. Deletions cut 5 bases from V and 6 bases from J, with 14 bases between. Comments on this clone: Antigen specificity is unknown.

Clones were sequenced by immunoSEQ multiplex PCR, and TCRdb holds only the in-frame ones, with some missing. The table records approximately 73,000 clones, more than 80% of them present only once. This specimen was CD4+ or CD8+ T cells sorted from blood, taken in a trial of the OX40 agonist ivuxolimab. This sequence originates from an adult with an advanced solid tumor such as melanoma, head and neck, liver or kidney cancer. The V call is TRBV11-3, the J call TRBJ1-6; tentative D call: TRBD1 (5 bases). This CDR3 is CASSPKGAVNSPLHF. The CDR3 DNA follows: TGTGCCAGCAGCCCCAAAGGGGCCGTTAATTCACCCCTCCACTTT.